One sample yielded the 29 T cell receptor beta chains listed below, sequenced in a study of metastatic and nonmetastatic thyroid tumors. Using MiXCR, TCRdb re-called clones from the PCR reads. The repertoire has under 20,000 clones, around 26% of them found once; the top ten carry about 13%. None of the patients had undergone any treatment ahead of thyroid surgery. The sequenced sample consisted of tumor tissue. The origin of the receptors is a female donor with papillary thyroid cancer or a benign thyroid nodule (not recorded which). Some clones in this sample may be carry-over from other donors' samples.

By frequency in the sample, this clone is medium-sized (0.01 to 0.1%). V and J are TRBV6-1 and TRBJ1-5; possible D gene TRBD1, 5 bases. Germline assignment: CDR1 MNHNS and CDR2 SASEGT. V shed 5 bases and J shed 6 bases, with 11 bases lying between them. This CDR3 has 13 amino acids. The CDR3 sequence: CASSLHGGQPQHF. The CDR3 DNA reads TGTGCCAGCAGTTTGCACGGGGGTCAGCCCCAGCATTTT.

This chain links TRBV28 with TRBJ2-5; perhaps TRBD1 as D (6 bases). The CDR3 contains 14 residues. Trimming stripped 2 bases from V and 7 bases from J, with 14 bases between. Per the germline V gene, CDR1 is MDHEN and CDR2 is SYDVKM. The CDR3 loop reads CASSLLGAGVTQYF. CDR3 nucleotide sequence: TGTGCCAGCAGTTTACTTGGGGCAGGGGTGACCCAGTACTTC.

The chain combines TRBV10-3 with TRBJ2-7, with 12 bases identical to TRBD2. The CDR3 is 15 residues long. CDR1 and CDR2 (germline): ENHRY, SYGVKD. J lost 6 bases, V lost 2 bases, and 5 bases had no gene match. This CDR3 reads CAISEPASGRVEQYF. The CDR3 DNA is TGTGCCATCAGTGAGCCGGCTAGCGGGAGGGTCGAGCAGTACTTC.

V is TRBV12-3 or TRBV12-4 and J is TRBJ2-1; TRBD2 aligns across 10 bases. CDR3 length: 13 residues. V lost 7 bases, J lost 10 bases, and 7 bases stayed unmatched. The CDR3: CASTTFSGREQFF. DNA for the CDR3: TGTGCCAGCACTACCTTTAGCGGGAGGGAGCAGTTCTTC.

This clone was observed many times. The rearrangement joins TRBV7-9 to TRBJ2-2; D is possibly TRBD2 (5 bases). Between the trimmed V and J ends, which lost 5 bases and 2 bases, there was a span of 12 bases. Germline CDR1 reads SEHNR; CDR2 reads FQNEAQ (reference sequence). The CDR3 contains 15 residues. This CDR3 is CASSPGWYNTGELFF. CDR3 DNA sequence: TGTGCCAGCAGCCCGGGGTGGTATAACACCGGGGAGCTGTTTTTT.

This clone was counted ten times or more. The V and J genes are TRBV28 and TRBJ1-1; 7 positions agree with TRBD1. The length of the CDR3 is 15 residues. V was pared by 5 bases and J by 5 bases, with 11 bases of the junction left unmatched. CDR1 is MDHEN, CDR2 SYDVKM, per germline. CDR3 loop: CASSPLDGTATEAFF. CDR3 coding DNA: TGTGCCAGCAGTCCATTAGATGGGACAGCGACTGAAGCTTTCTTT.

In this sample, this clone turned up a few times. The V and J genes are TRBV6-1 and TRBJ1-2; D is unclear. The germline V gene encodes CDR1 MNHNS and CDR2 SASEGT. With 6 bases removed from V and 7 bases from J, the gap between germline ends came to 21 bases. The CDR3 loop spans 15 amino acids. DNA of the CDR3: TGTGCCAGCAGCCGATCCTCTGGACCATACGGTGGCTACACCTTC. Its protein product is CASSRSSGPYGGYTF.

In this sample, this clone turned up many times. A much larger clone lies one base from this, so it may be a read error. In this CDR3 the conserved last residue, phenylalanine or tryptophan, is missing, so a read error is likely. The J gene is TRBJ2-2, the V gene TRBV28; 11 bases map to TRBD1. This CDR3 is built from 16 residues. Germline-derived CDR1 and CDR2 are MDHEN and SYDVKM. J lost 3 bases, V lost 6 bases, and 6 bases had no gene match. This chain's CDR3 is CASRVDRGPYTGELFS. The CDR3 coding sequence is TGTGCCAGCAGGGTGGACAGGGGGCCGTACACCGGGGAGCTGTTTTCT.

The table lists this clone with a few counts. The DNA of the CDR3 is TGTGCCAGCAGTTACACTTTTACAGGGGGCAGCTCACCCCTCCACTTT. The encoded protein is CASSYTFTGGSSPLHF. The V gene is TRBV6-2 or TRBV6-3, the J gene TRBJ1-6, with 9 bases lining up with TRBD1. Germline V gene data show CDR1 as MNHEY and CDR2 as SVGEGT. The J segment lost 10 bases and the V segment lost 2 bases, leaving 9 bases of the junction unmatched. This CDR3 is built from 16 residues.

By frequency in the sample, this clone is medium-sized. The chain links TRBV6-5 to TRBJ2-5; D gene uncertain. Germline V gene data show CDR1 as MNHEY and CDR2 as SVGAGI. The length of the CDR3 is 14 residues. Trimming took 1 base from V and 1 from J, leaving 7 bases between them. The CDR3 region is CASSYLGRQETQYF. The CDR3 bases are TGTGCCAGCAGTTACTTGGGTCGCCAAGAGACCCAGTACTTC.

The table lists this clone with a count of one. J is TRBJ1-2 and V is TRBV5-6; the D gene is possibly TRBD1 (5 bases). Germline CDR1 is SGHDT and CDR2 is YYEEEE. This CDR3 is 14 amino acids long. V lost 1 base, J lost 6 bases, and 13 bases lay in between. The CDR3 region has the DNA TGTGCCAGCAGCTTGCAGGGAGGGCATCATGGCTACACCTTC. Translated: CASSLQGGHHGYTF.

This clone was seen many times. This rearrangement joins TRBV4-1 to TRBJ2-1; the match to TRBD2 covers 13 bases. Per germline, CDR1 MGHRA and CDR2 YSYEKL. The CDR3 spans 15 residues. The V segment lost 5 bases and the J segment 4 bases; nucleotides outside the gene matches: 2. The CDR3 sequence: CASSTGLAGYNEQFF. The CDR3 DNA reads as TGCGCCAGCAGCACGGGACTAGCGGGATACAATGAGCAGTTCTTC.

This clone was counted ten times or more. The J gene is TRBJ2-3, the V gene TRBV7-6, with D perhaps TRBD1 (5 bases). There are 16 residues in the CDR3. The germline CDR1 and CDR2 sequences are SGHVS and FNYEAQ. V was clipped by 0 bases and J by 0 bases, with 10 bases between them. The CDR3 DNA sequence: TGTGCCAGCAGCTTAGCGACAGTTACTAGCACAGATACGCAGTATTTT. Translation: CASSLATVTSTDTQYF.

The DNA of the CDR3 is TGTGCCAGCAGCTTCCGGGGGTCCTGGGCGCAGTACTTC. Protein sequence: CASSFRGSWAQYF. The gene calls are TRBV14 and TRBJ2-7; tentative D call: TRBD2 (6 bases). The V end lost 5 bases, the J end lost 9 bases, and 17 bases lay between the germline ends. This CDR3 region has 13 residues. Germline-derived CDR1 and CDR2 are SGHDN and FVKESK.

This clone is labeled as large. The chain combines TRBV27 with TRBJ1-5, with D uncertain. CDR1 is MNHEY, CDR2 SMNVEV, per germline (reference sequence). V gave up 0 bases and J gave up 0 bases, with 9 bases separating them. This CDR3 has 16 amino acids. CDR3 sequence (DNA): TGTGCCAGCAGTTTATCGGCGAGAAATAGCAATCAGCCCCAGCATTTT. This gives the protein CASSLSARNSNQPQHF.

This chain uses TRBV5-1 with TRBJ1-6; 7 bases map to TRBD1. Germline CDR1 is SGHRS and CDR2 is YFSETQ. The CDR3 consists of 14 residues. V lost 8 bases and J lost 6; bases outside the gene matches: 8. This CDR3 reads CASSPGQSNSPLHF. The CDR3 nucleotides are TGCGCCAGTTCTCCGGGACAGTCTAATTCACCCCTCCACTTT.

The rearrangement links TRBV19 to TRBJ2-5, with a possible D match to TRBD2 (5 bases). Deletions cut 3 bases from V and 5 bases from J, with 19 bases between. CDR3 length: 16 amino acids. From germline, CDR1 is LNHDA and CDR2 SQIVND (reference sequence). CDR3 coding DNA: TGTGCCAGTAGTATCCGAGGCGGGCCTGGTGGGGAGACCCAGTACTTC. It encodes CASSIRGGPGGETQYF.

The chain has TRBV6-1 and TRBJ1-3, with D unresolved. CDR1 is MNHNS, CDR2 SASEGT, per germline. The CDR3 contains 15 residues. V lost 3 bases, J lost 0 bases, and 9 bases lay in between. The CDR3 protein is CASSESEPSGNTIYF. CDR3 nucleotides: TGTGCCAGCAGTGAGTCAGAACCCTCTGGAAACACCATATATTTT.

The chain has TRBV6-1 and TRBJ1-2; D remains unclear. Trimming stripped 6 bases from V and 7 bases from J, with 21 bases between. The germline V gene encodes CDR1 MNHNS and CDR2 SASEGT. The CDR3 runs to 15 residues. This chain's CDR3 is CASSRASGPYGGYTF. The CDR3 DNA reads as TGTGCCAGCAGCCGAGCCTCTGGACCATACGGTGGCTACACCTTC.

In this sample, this clone is medium-sized. CDR3 bases: TGTGCCAGCAGCGTAGAGGGGAGGGCTAGCACAGATACGCAGTATTTT. This codes for CASSVEGRASTDTQYF. V usage is TRBV9 and J usage is TRBJ2-3; 7 bases are shared with TRBD2. V lost 0 bases to trimming and J lost 0 bases; unmatched junction nucleotides: 4. CDR1 SGDLS and CDR2 YYNGEE come from the germline V gene. The CDR3 runs 16 residues.

There are a few counts of this clone. This chain links TRBV24-1 with TRBJ1-2; the D is unclear. CDR1 and CDR2 from the germline V gene are KGHDR and SFDVKD. The CDR3 length is 14 residues. The V gene lost 3 bases and the J gene lost 4 bases, with 11 bases spanning the gap. The CDR3: CATSDEGSLYGYTF. The CDR3 region has the DNA TGTGCCACCAGTGATGAGGGTTCTCTCTATGGCTACACCTTC.

The V and J genes are TRBV5-1 and TRBJ2-1; D is undetermined. V lost 1 base, J lost 0 bases, and 14 bases lay in between. CDR1 and CDR2 (germline): SGHRS, YFSETQ. The length of the CDR3 is 17 residues. This chain's CDR3 is CASSLIPWTSSYNEQFF. The CDR3 DNA follows: TGCGCCAGCAGCTTGATTCCTTGGACGAGCTCCTACAATGAGCAGTTCTTC.

The chain has TRBV6-1 and TRBJ1-2; perhaps TRBD1 as D (5 bases). This CDR3 is built from 11 residues. The germline V gene has CDR1 MNHNS and CDR2 SASEGT. V was cut by 5 bases and J by 6 bases, with 7 bases left in between. Written as DNA, the CDR3 is TGTGCCAGCAGTCCAGGGAATGGCTACACCTTC. Translation gives CASSPGNGYTF.

V gene TRBV5-4 combines with J gene TRBJ1-3; D gene ambiguous. Looked up from germline, CDR1 is SGHNT and CDR2 is YYREEE (reference sequence). Trimming removed 2 bases from V and 0 bases from J, with 15 bases in between. The CDR3 is 17 residues long. As DNA, the CDR3 is TGTGCCAGCAGCTTCGACTTTAGACGGGACTCTGGAAACACCATATATTTT. Translating gives CASSFDFRRDSGNTIYF.

This clone appeared a few times. The chain is built from TRBV6-4 and TRBJ2-7; the match to TRBD1 covers 8 bases. The CDR3 has 16 amino acids. Trimming removed 7 bases from V and 5 bases from J; junction bases left unmatched: 16. The V gene's germline CDR1 is MRHNA and CDR2 SNTAGT. CDR3 nucleotides: TGTGCCAGCATGGTTCTCCCGAGGACAGGGCGGCACGAGCAGTACTTC. This encodes CASMVLPRTGRHEQYF.

By share, this clone counts as medium-sized (0.01 to 0.1%). The chain recombines TRBV7-2 with TRBJ1-2; D uncertain. The CDR3 is 13 residues long. Germline V gene lookup returns CDR1 SGHTA and CDR2 FQGNSA. V was shortened by 5 bases and J by 5 bases, with 12 bases between the two germline ends. CDR3 region: CASSMPTHYGYTF. In DNA form, the CDR3 reads TGTGCCAGCAGCATGCCGACTCATTATGGCTACACCTTC. Using reference TRBV7-2 and TRBJ1-2 for the parts outside the CDR3, the full variable domain is GAGVSQSPSNKVTEKGKDVELRCDPISGHTALYWYRQSLGQGLEFLIYFQGNSAPDKSGLPSDRFSAERTGGSVSTLTIQRTQQEDSAVYLCASSMPTHYGYTFGSGTRLTVV.

This clone was observed a few times. The J gene is TRBJ2-3, the V gene TRBV28; D unresolved. The CDR3 has 12 residues. The V gene's germline CDR1 is MDHEN and CDR2 SYDVKM. V lost 7 bases and J lost 4, with 9 bases in between. CDR3 amino acids: CASTMTADTQYF. CDR3 in DNA: TGTGCCAGCACCATGACGGCAGATACGCAGTATTTT.

V gene TRBV6-1 combines with J gene TRBJ1-4; D unresolved. The CDR3 has 13 residues. Germline V CDR1 and CDR2: MNHNS, SASEGT. V was trimmed by 3 bases and J by 14 bases, leaving 16 bases between them. CDR3: CASSDSEGAELFF. DNA of the CDR3: TGTGCCAGCAGTGACTCTGAAGGAGCAGAGCTGTTTTTT.

Judged by abundance, this clone is medium-sized. Sequence at one end of the junction differs from germline and may be a read error. The chain uses TRBV7-7 and TRBJ2-1; TRBD2 matches at 10 bases. This CDR3 contains 13 residues. Germline-derived CDR1 and CDR2 are SSHAT and FNYEAQ (reference sequence). CDR3 DNA sequence: TGTGCTAGCAGCTTAGGACTAGCGGATGAGCAGTTCTTC. Its protein product is CASSLGLADEQFF.